This record looks at one T cell receptor (beta chain) sequence and its context. Its antigen is as yet unknown. The CDR3 has 14 residues. Germline V CDR1 and CDR2: MNHEY, SVGAGI. V was clipped by 1 base and J by 2 bases, with 9 bases between them. These data come from a study of cytomegalovirus exposure and HLA in healthy donors. Study-wide results and limits: Within an earlier analysis, most TCR beta V segments proved productive either about 90% or about 30% of the time. CMV serostatus alone was available as immune exposure information. Researchers reported from a later analysis that most CMV-associated TCR beta chains appeared HLA-restricted.

It was with 60 Vbeta and 13 Jbeta primers that the PCR ran. Per the authors' pipeline: The authors later counted roughly 79 million unique TCR beta chains, 9 million to 12 million of them shared. Libraries were prepared by immunoSEQ multiplex PCR; TCRdb keeps only in-frame clonotypes and omits some of them. That table is the source of V, J and clone size, and D and trimming were worked out from the DNA. The repertoire holds 150,000 to 200,000 clones, with around three quarters as singletons. The material sequenced was PBMCs. This clonotype was obtained from a woman in her forties or fifties in good health and CMV-seronegative. The genes are TRBV6-5 and TRBJ2-7; no firm D call. CDR3 coding DNA: TGTGCCAGCAGTTACTTCCAGGCCGCCTACGAGCAGTACTTC. This translates into CASSYFQAAYEQYF.